Given below is one T cell receptor (beta chain) in context. The data derive from a study of blood T cell repertoires in COVID-19. About the study: T cells, B-cell-depleted T cells, or PBMCs provided the cDNA or gDNA that served as material.

As processed by the authors: Amplification of reference gene primers was used by the study to estimate nucleated cell counts. This table comes from immunoSEQ multiplex PCR, and its TCRdb copy is limited to in-frame clones, with some not included. That table furnishes V, J and clone size, whereas the DNA furnished D and trimming. The sample yields about 150,000 clones, around 90% seen once. The TCR originated in a man between 50 and 59 years old with acute or convalescent COVID-19. Input material: peripheral blood.

The CDR3 coding sequence is TGTGCCAGCAGCTTAGGTTCGCGTCCCGGAGAGGGGGAGCTGTTTTTT. This encodes CASSLGSRPGEGELFF. J is TRBJ2-2 and V is TRBV7-6; D is uncertain. CDR1 SGHVS and CDR2 FNYEAQ come from the germline V gene. Trimming took 1 base from V and 8 from J, leaving 17 bases between them. The CDR3 consists of 16 residues.